This T cell receptor beta chain was recorded in a study of cytomegalovirus exposure and HLA in healthy donors (dated by TCRdb to about 2017). General notes on the study: An earlier analysis of some 600 of the donors reported under 300 Gb of sequence data and 117 million unique TCR beta sequences obtained from approximately 180 million T cells. Typing coverage differed by locus: A, B, C, DRB1 and DQB1 were typed in about 629-640 donors, DQA1 in 500 to 550, DPA1 in 600 to 610, and DPB1 in roughly 470. Donor age, sex, ethnicity and CMV serostatus were compiled together with the repertoire data. Roughly 300 gigabases of sequencing data and some 85 million unique TCR sequences were included in an early release covering roughly 600 HLA-typed donors. The study aimed to test whether signatures of past pathogen exposure could be identified by cataloging public T cell receptors. To decide whether each TCR beta V gene segment behaved as functional or pseudogenic, an earlier analysis of several hundred of the donors relied on high-throughput TCR beta sequencing. The later analysis used no new phenotypic data to find candidate immune exposures, relying instead on TCR beta sequences and their occurrence across donors. Both class I and class II loci were covered by HLA typing, at four-digit resolution. The study profiled the T cell repertoires of under 700 subjects by immunosequencing and related them to cytomegalovirus serostatus. Among roughly 400 genotyped donors of the cohort, an average of roughly 240,000 unique TCR beta nucleotide sequences were sequenced per donor, roughly a sixth of them non-productive. The genetic ancestry cluster associated with self-reported Caucasian donors included 81% of the 398 genotyped donors. A handful of DR-DQ haplotypes were handled as single units for association and clustering because linkage in the cohort was strong. A separate validation cohort of roughly 130 different subjects was used in addition to the approximately 610-subject first cohort. Genome-wide SNP genotypes for about 55% of the 666 donors were used in a later genetic analysis, which treated that subset as a discovery cohort. To predict cytomegalovirus infection status, the study combined high-throughput TCR immunosequencing, statistical association of individual TCRs with disease status, and machine learning. All discovery cohort repertoires had been generated on a single sequencing platform. In a later analysis, previously published TCR beta repertoires from 666 donors were re-analyzed and high-resolution HLA genotyping was added so that TCR occurrence patterns could be studied. Overall study outcomes, separate from this receptor: Assigning TCR associations to individual alleles was difficult when HLA alleles, especially DR and DQ, strongly co-occurred. In both the original and validation cohorts, the classifier was reported to diagnose cytomegalovirus status with high specificity and sensitivity. This cohort had only TCR beta chains sequenced, and the lack of alpha or paired-chain data limited which features could be detected. A cluster of highly shared sequence variants was judged likely to be a technical artifact of the sequencing pipeline. Because counts were too low, some 16 rarely observed V segments, including chromosome 9 orphons, were excluded from the earlier analysis of about 500 of the donors. Broadly in line with IMGT annotations, most TCR beta V segments showed up in productive rearrangements about 87% or about 30% of the time in an earlier analysis of approximately 640 of the donors. A later analysis found that most CMV-associated TCR beta chains appeared HLA-restricted, with HLA associations seemingly driven largely by CMV exposure. Compared with equally common non-associated chains, HLA-associated TCR beta chains in a later analysis were more clonally expanded and had lower generation probabilities. The 87-base-pair reads could not distinguish some IMGT-functional V segments, including TRBV6-2 and TRBV6-3, so those segments were excluded. The presence/absence analyses assumed that sequencing depth was roughly uniform across donors, and that assumption may not be true. A few of the identified cytomegalovirus-associated TCR beta chains were confirmed in vitro to be specific for cytomegalovirus antigens. In the study, 150 to 200 TCR beta chains were listed as associated with cytomegalovirus. Correlated functional status among segregating V segments might reflect linkage disequilibrium, but an unknown experimental factor could not be ruled out. Across donors, most TCR sequences were observed very rarely, whereas some public TCRs were present in many individuals. A further reported finding was that TCR beta sequences accurately predicted the HLA-A and HLA-B alleles for most subjects in the first cohort. Compared with the approximately 670-donor mean, donors in an Asian-associated ancestry cluster had fewer N-insertions in productive TCRs, according to a later genetic analysis. HLA typing was unavailable for some donors at each locus, so association tests used only the typed subset. It was suggested by the authors that the approach could potentially be generalized to other disease states and immunological phenotypes. An association between a missense DCLRE1C variant and V-gene and J-gene trimming of TCR beta chains was found in a later genetic analysis and replicated in an independent cohort. A later analysis associated 16,951 TCR beta sequences with specific HLA alleles at a false discovery rate of 0.05. In a later analysis, TCR association rates were found to vary across HLA loci, with the most associated TCRs seen for DRB1 alleles and the fewest for HLA-C alleles. Several of the top co-occurrence clusters appeared to be linked to parvovirus B19, influenza, CMV and Epstein-Barr virus, according to a later analysis. For the cohort, immune exposure information was limited to CMV serostatus.

The CDR3, cysteine through phenylalanine, is 14 amino acids long. Only the CDR3 portion is preserved as DNA: 42 bases, with reading frame beginning at the first base. V trim: 4 bases; J trim: 2 bases; unmatched bases: 3. The germline V gene provides CDR1 MNHEY and CDR2 SVGAGI. The cohort consisted of approximately 670 healthy bone marrow donors. Cohort members were all nominally healthy when sampled, although unrecorded immune exposures were likely present. The donor was CMV seronegative and belonged to the group of several hundred seronegative cohort members. Every donor gave a peripheral blood sample, and the peripheral blood mononuclear cells from that sample were used for TCR beta sequencing. Genomic DNA was extracted from the blood cell samples with the Qiagen DNeasy Blood Extraction Kit. A remark on this clone: Its antigen target is currently unknown.

Library preparation employed the immunoSEQ multiplex PCR assay. For the multiplex PCR, a mixture combining 60 forward primers for TCR Vbeta segments and 13 reverse primers for TCR Jbeta segments was used. Amplification of the CDR3 region of rearranged TCR beta genes was performed with a multiplex PCR assay on genomic DNA. The Illumina HiSeq System was used to sequence the amplified TCR beta libraries as 87-base-pair reads. The authors' pipeline ran thus. In a later analysis, tens of millions of unique TCR beta chains were counted across the 500 to 700 repertoires, and roughly 11 million of these chains were shared by at least two donors. Raw reads were error-corrected and collapsed into unique sequences by a nearest-neighbor algorithm in which closely related sequences were merged to remove PCR and sequencing errors. To assign V, D and J gene segments, CDR3 sequences were aligned to IMGT reference sequences. For a sequence to be retained, a match of at least six nucleotides was required to both a V gene segment and a J gene segment. Rearrangements were called productive when the CDR3 lacked stop codons and stayed in frame with V and J; all others were non-productive. CDR3 was defined according to IMGT convention as the region running from the second conserved V-encoded cysteine to the conserved J-encoded phenylalanine. The earlier analysis of about 640 of the donors excluded any sequence lacking an unambiguous match to a single V gene segment. An earlier analysis of some 500 of the donors classified V segments as functional when productive rearrangements were above 56.7% and as segregating when the standard deviation between donors was above 5%. A statistical classification framework was developed to diagnose cytomegalovirus status using the catalog of TCR beta chain sequences. In a later analysis, V and J genes were assigned by comparing TCR nucleotide sequences against IMGT/GENE-DB human TR gene sequences. In a later analysis, CDR3 sequences and most-parsimonious VDJ recombination scenarios were assigned using the TCRdist pipeline. In a later analysis, each TCR beta chain was defined by its CDR3 amino acid sequence together with its V-gene family, and reads lacking a unique V-gene family were excluded. As a way to deal with suspected cross-contamination and a sequencing artifact, a later analysis dropped hundreds of nucleotide sequences that were highly shared and had low generation probability. In a later analysis, a clonal expansion index for each public chain was calculated from normalized within-repertoire ranks of inferred template counts. In a later analysis, generation probabilities were computed using a VDJ recombination model fitted to out-of-frame rearrangements, and the results were checked against IGoR. In a later analysis, hypergeometric tests were used to score TCR-TCR, TCR-HLA and TCR-CMV co-occurrence, with a repertoire-size bias correction applied to TCR pairs. A later analysis estimated false discovery rates by permuting HLA or CMV assignments 20 times. In a later analysis, co-occurring TCRs were grouped using DBSCAN, with TCRdist sequence similarity added in when clustering inside HLA-allele-positive subsets. Co-occurrence clustering excluded repertoires with fewer than 30,000 or more than 120,000 public chains, plus five with anomalous nucleotide sharing. The table comes from immuneACCESS by way of TCRdb, which keeps in-frame sequences with V and J called. Part of the clones is missing from these tables; in studies checked, under half for an unresolved V gene and the rest for unknown reasons. That table furnishes V, J and clone size, whereas the DNA furnished D and trimming. The sample's own table lists tens of thousands of clones. The ten largest make up 8% to 10% of the sample.

The sequenced sample was PBMCs. The sequence is built from TRBV6-5 and TRBJ2-7, with TRBD1 identical over 9 junction bases. The source of this sequence is a male donor in good health and CMV-seronegative. The nucleotides read TGTGCCAGCAGTTCGGACAGGGGCACCTACGAGCAGTACTTC. Its coded protein is CASSSDRGTYEQYF.